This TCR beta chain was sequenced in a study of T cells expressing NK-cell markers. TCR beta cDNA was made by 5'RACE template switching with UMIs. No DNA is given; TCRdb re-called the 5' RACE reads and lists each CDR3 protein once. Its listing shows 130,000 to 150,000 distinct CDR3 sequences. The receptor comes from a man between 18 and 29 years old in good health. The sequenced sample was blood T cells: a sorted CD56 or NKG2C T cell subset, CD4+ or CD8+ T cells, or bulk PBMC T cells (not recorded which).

The CDR3 sequence: CASSSFSGEGELFF. This chain connects TRBV12-3 or TRBV12-4 to TRBJ2-2; TCRdb outputs TRBD2, but without DNA this stays unchecked. The CDR3 is made up of 14 amino acids.